Presented here are 5 T cell receptor beta chains from one specimen sequenced in a study of post-analysis software for immune sequencing data (dated by TCRdb to about 2015). The antigens for these receptors are not known. The library relied on PCR. The sequencer listed for this sample is Illumina HiSeq 2500. To reduce PCR and sequencing biases, unique molecular identifiers were incorporated into the TCR beta cDNA libraries. The public sequencing data were trimmed at Q25 with fastp and processed into clonotypes with MiXCR by TCRdb, which kept only in-frame beta chains. Rows matching on CDR3 protein sequence are summarized as one entry with the most common DNA and genes. For this sample there are about 500,000 distinct CDR3 sequences; under 55% appear just once. The ten largest clones capture 9% to 14% of the sample. What the authors observed across the whole study: Patients showed significantly higher frequencies than controls for five TRBV segments, among them TRBV5-6, TRBV5-1 and TRBV20-1.

Sequencing used blood. The receptors here all came from a girl between 10 and 17 years old with multiple sclerosis.

V is TRBV12-3 or TRBV12-4 and J is TRBJ1-5, with 10 bases fitting TRBD1. CDR3 length equals 15 residues. V shed 5 bases and J 7 bases; nucleotides not matched to a gene: 8. CDR3 nucleotide sequence: TGTGCCAGCAGTGTCCCCGGGACAGGGGCCCAGCCCCAGCATTTT. Residues: CASSVPGTGAQPQHF.

This chain connects TRBV28 to TRBJ2-7; the D gene is possibly TRBD1 (6 bases). The CDR3 is 18 amino acids. Trimming took off 2 bases at V and 0 bases at J, with 20 bases between the two ends. The germline CDR1 and CDR2 sequences are MDHEN and SYDVKM. The CDR3 spells CASSLRGRGTSSSYEQYF. The CDR3 DNA reads TGTGCCAGCAGTTTACGGGGCAGGGGAACCTCGAGCTCCTACGAGCAGTACTTC. The variable domain in full, with the rest retrieved from reference TRBV28 and TRBJ2-7, is DVKVTQSSRYLVKRTGEKVFLECVQDMDHENMFWYRQDPGLGLRLIYFSYDVKMKEKGDIPEGYSVSREKKERFSLILESASTNQTSMYLCASSLRGRGTSSSYEQYFGPGTRLTVT.

A few counts support this clonotype. The chain joins TRBV6-5 to TRBJ1-1; D unresolved. Germline CDR1 is MNHEY and CDR2 is SVGAGI. V shed 3 bases and J shed 8 bases, with 10 bases lying between them. CDR3 length: 12 amino acids. The CDR3 sequence: CASSYVAGEAFF. CDR3 nucleotide sequence: TGTGCCAGCAGTTATGTGGCCGGGGAAGCTTTCTTT.

This clonotype was recorded once. At one boundary the junction diverges from the germline segment, which might be a read error. The chain links TRBV12-3 or TRBV12-4 to TRBJ2-1, with D tentatively TRBD1 or TRBD2 (5 bases each). The CDR3 is 13 residues long. CDR3 in DNA: TGTGCCAGCAGTTTACCTAGCAGGGATGAGCGGTTCTTC. Its protein product is CASSLPSRDERFF.

On this clonotype itself: This likely comes from a read error, as the CDR3 has no conserved phenylalanine or tryptophan at its end. The chain uses TRBV7-9 and TRBJ2-7, with D possibly TRBD1 on 5 matching bases. V lost 4 bases and J lost 2, with 9 bases in between. CDR3 length equals 13 residues. Germline CDR1 SEHNR, CDR2 FQNEAQ (reference sequence). The CDR3 reads CASSSTGPYEQYI. CDR3 DNA: TGTGCCAGCAGCTCCACAGGCCCCTACGAGCAGTACATC.